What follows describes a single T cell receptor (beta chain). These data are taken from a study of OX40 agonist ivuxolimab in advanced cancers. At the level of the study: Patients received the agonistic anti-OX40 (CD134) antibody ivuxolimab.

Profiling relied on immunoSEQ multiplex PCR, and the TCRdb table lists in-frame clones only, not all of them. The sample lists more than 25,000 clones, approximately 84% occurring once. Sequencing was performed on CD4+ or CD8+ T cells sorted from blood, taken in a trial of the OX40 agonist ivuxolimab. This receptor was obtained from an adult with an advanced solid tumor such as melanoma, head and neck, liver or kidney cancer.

In DNA, the CDR3 is TGCGCCAGCAGCCAAGGACAGGGAAATTTTGGGGACACCATATATTTT. This codes for CASSQGQGNFGDTIYF. The chain uses TRBV4-1 and TRBJ1-3; 7 bases are shared with TRBD1. Germline CDR1 and CDR2: MGHRA and YSYEKL. The ends lost 1 base at V and 8 bases at J; junction bases unmatched: 11. This CDR3 is 16 amino acids long.